These 16 T cell receptor beta chains originate from one sample sequenced in a study of blood T cell repertoires in COVID-19. The repertoire was sequenced with immunoSEQ multiplex PCR; TCRdb's copy has only in-frame clones and lacks some. The table lists 110,000 or so clones, approximately 90% of them singletons. Sequencing was carried out using peripheral blood. These receptor sequences come from a human donor in a cohort sampled during active COVID-19.

The chain recombines TRBV11-3 with TRBJ2-1, with a weak D call TRBD1 (7 bases). The germline V gene encodes CDR1 SGHNT and CDR2 YENEEA. V was clipped by 6 bases and J by 2 bases, with 14 bases between them. The CDR3 contains 15 residues. CDR3 in amino acids: CASREGTVPYNEQFF. The CDR3 DNA reads as TGTGCCAGCAGGGAGGGGACAGTCCCCTACAATGAGCAGTTCTTC.

The V and J genes are TRBV20-1 and TRBJ1-3; D is perhaps TRBD1 (6 bases). Trimming stripped 3 bases from V and 0 bases from J, with 18 bases between. Germline V gene sequence: CDR1 DFQATT, CDR2 SNEGSKA (reference sequence). This CDR3 comprises 17 residues. The CDR3 loop is CSASAQGRKISGNTIYF. The CDR3 nucleotides are TGCAGTGCTAGTGCCCAGGGGCGGAAAATCTCTGGAAACACCATATATTTT.

V gene TRBV5-6 combines with J gene TRBJ2-3, with 7 bases aligning to TRBD2. V lost 4 bases, J lost 4 bases, and 3 bases stayed unmatched. The germline V gene has CDR1 SGHDT and CDR2 YYEEEE. This CDR3 is built from 13 residues. CDR3 nucleotides: TGTGCCAGCAGCACCCGGGGGGCAGATACGCAGTATTTT. Translated: CASSTRGADTQYF.

The chain recombines TRBV11-3 with TRBJ2-7; 10 bases are shared with TRBD2. Germline V gives CDR1 SGHNT, CDR2 YENEEA. V was clipped by 5 bases and J by 1 base; unmatched bases: 5. This CDR3 comprises 15 residues. The CDR3 nucleotides are TGTGCCAGCAGCCGACTAGCGGGTCCATCCTACGAGCAGTACTTC. This encodes CASSRLAGPSYEQYF.

V is TRBV5-1 and J is TRBJ2-5, with D possibly TRBD2 on 7 matching bases. The CDR3 has 14 amino acids. V gave up 3 bases and J gave up 3 bases, with 12 bases separating them. Germline CDR1 and CDR2: SGHRS and YFSETQ. CDR3 residues: CASSYSGGKETQYF. CDR3 in DNA: TGCGCCAGCAGCTATTCGGGGGGCAAAGAGACCCAGTACTTC.

The CDR3, as DNA: TGTGCCAGCCGACAACAGGATACTCCGGGGGAGCTGTTTTTT. Residues: CASRQQDTPGELFF. The chain couples TRBV25-1 to TRBJ2-2; TRBD1 might be the D (5 bases). The CDR3 length is 14 residues. Trimming removed 8 bases at V and 8 bases at J, with 18 bases between. Germline V gene lookup returns CDR1 MGHDK and CDR2 SYGVNS.

This clone turned up a few times. This chain connects TRBV6-5 to TRBJ1-1; D possibly corresponds to TRBD1 (5 bases). Germline CDR1 MNHEY, CDR2 SVGAGI. This CDR3 contains 14 residues. V lost 8 bases and J lost 5, with 18 bases in between. This CDR3 reads CASASRSQGTEAFF. The CDR3 region has the DNA TGTGCCAGCGCATCCCGATCCCAGGGAACTGAAGCTTTCTTT.

The rearrangement joins TRBV5-5 to TRBJ1-5, with 7 bases lining up with TRBD1. J lost 0 bases, V lost 4 bases, and 4 bases had no gene match. CDR1 SGHKS and CDR2 YYEKEE come from the germline V gene (reference sequence). The CDR3 runs 15 residues. The CDR3 bases are TGTGCCAGCAGCCCGGGACAGCTTAGCAATCAGCCCCAGCATTTT. Translating gives CASSPGQLSNQPQHF.

J is TRBJ1-2 and V is TRBV24-1; no clear D gene. Germline V gene sequence: CDR1 KGHDR, CDR2 SFDVKD. The CDR3 has 16 amino acids. V lost 12 bases and J lost 3, with 25 bases in between. The CDR3 DNA reads as TGTGCCGCGGAGCCGGGGAGGACCATTCTCTACTATGGCTACACCTTC. Protein product: CAAEPGRTILYYGYTF.

The gene calls are TRBV29-1 and TRBJ2-3, with 9 bases matching TRBD2. Germline-derived CDR1 and CDR2 are SQVTM and ANQGSEA. V shed 5 bases, J shed 4 bases, and the junction held 7 bases outside the gene matches. The CDR3 length is 14 residues. CDR3 protein: CSVPRLADPDTQYF. DNA for the CDR3: TGCAGCGTTCCCCGACTAGCGGATCCAGATACGCAGTATTTT.

The J gene is TRBJ1-2, the V gene TRBV18, with D hard to call. In germline, CDR1 is KGHSH, CDR2 LQKENI. V lost 0 bases and J 1 base, leaving 6 bases between the germline ends. This CDR3 has 14 amino acids. The CDR3 here is CASSPPGYNYGYTF. In DNA form, the CDR3 reads TGTGCCAGCTCACCACCCGGGTATAACTATGGCTACACCTTC.

This clone was detected a few times. The V gene is TRBV18, the J gene TRBJ2-3; 7 bases fit TRBD2. This CDR3 contains 18 residues. Per the germline V gene, CDR1 is KGHSH and CDR2 is LQKENI. The V gene end was trimmed by 2 bases and the J gene end by 1 base; junction bases not matched to a gene: 12. For the CDR3, the DNA is TGTGCCAGCTCACCAGGGCTAGCGGTCCCGGGGGGCACAGATACGCAGTATTTT. Translating gives CASSPGLAVPGGTDTQYF.

The chain joins TRBV19 to TRBJ1-1; no clear D. The CDR3 has 13 amino acids. Trimming removed 6 bases at V and 0 bases at J, with 8 bases between. Germline loops: CDR1 LNHDA, CDR2 SQIVND (reference sequence). CDR3 DNA: TGTGCCAGTAGCCTGGGCGTGAACACTGAAGCTTTCTTT. Translation gives CASSLGVNTEAFF.

The chain is built from TRBV19 and TRBJ1-1; no firm D call. V lost 1 base to trimming and J lost 2 bases, with 8 bases between them. In germline, CDR1 is LNHDA, CDR2 SQIVND (reference sequence). The CDR3 totals 14 residues. The CDR3 bases are TGTGCCAGTAGTATAGTTCCCCTCAACACTGAAGCTTTCTTT. It is translated as CASSIVPLNTEAFF.

The chain uses TRBV4-2 and TRBJ2-7; TRBD1 might be the D (6 bases). This CDR3 comprises 17 residues. Trimming took off 1 base at V and 3 bases at J, with 19 bases between the two ends. CDR1 is LGHNA and CDR2 is YNFKEQ in the germline V gene. CDR3 protein: CASSQAPNRVGDYEQYF. In DNA, the CDR3 is TGTGCCAGCAGCCAAGCTCCAAACAGGGTAGGGGACTACGAGCAGTACTTC.

The rearrangement joins TRBV5-6 to TRBJ2-5; a weak D match, TRBD2 (5 bases). The CDR3 spans 14 residues. V lost 4 bases and J 2 bases, leaving 12 bases between the germline ends. Germline-derived CDR1 and CDR2 are SGHDT and YYEEEE. CDR3 nucleotides: TGTGCCAGCAGCCTGAGGGCGGGTCAAGAGACCCAGTACTTC. This gives the protein CASSLRAGQETQYF.